Each of the 30 T cell receptor beta chains below was sequenced from the same sample in a study of CD8+ T cells in alopecia areata. This sample's treatment: oral pan-JAK inhibitor, 5-10 mg twice daily. cDNA serving as the sequencing template came from extracted, reverse transcribed RNA. Sequenced by immunoSEQ multiplex PCR; TCRdb stores in-frame clones only, minus some. The sample carries 150,000 to 200,000 clones, approximately 65% recorded once. The sequencing here drew on CD4+ T cells sorted from blood, taken at week 4, from a patient treated with tofacitinib. These receptors all come from a human donor with alopecia areata.

This chain uses TRBV29-1 with TRBJ1-2, with TRBD1 as a possible D gene (5 bases). V lost 3 bases and J 5 bases, leaving 10 bases between the germline ends. Germline V gives CDR1 SQVTM, CDR2 ANQGSEA. The CDR3 is made up of 12 amino acids. The CDR3 DNA follows: TGCAGCGTTGAGGTCAGGGAGTATGGCTACACCTTC. Translated, it gives CSVEVREYGYTF.

This clone has only one observation. The chain combines TRBV5-6 with TRBJ1-6, with a weak D call TRBD1 (5 bases). The CDR3 is 15 amino acids. CDR1 is SGHDT and CDR2 is YYEEEE in the germline V gene. The V end lost 0 bases, the J end lost 6 bases, and 10 bases lay between the germline ends. CDR3: CASSLVPGSNSPLHF. The CDR3 DNA follows: TGTGCCAGCAGCTTGGTTCCAGGGAGTAATTCACCCCTCCACTTT. The full variable domain, its missing parts supplied by reference TRBV5-6 and TRBJ1-6, is DAGVTQSPTHLIKTRGQQVTLRCSPKSGHDTVSWYQQALGQGPQFIFQYYEEEERQRGNFPDRFSGHQFPNYSSELNVNALLLGDSALYLCASSLVPGSNSPLHFGNGTRLTVT.

Only a few counts were recorded for this clone. This chain links TRBV5-1 with TRBJ2-3; tentatively, D is TRBD1 (5 bases). Germline V gives CDR1 SGHRS, CDR2 YFSETQ. The CDR3 has 16 residues. V lost 4 bases and J lost 2, with 17 bases in between. DNA for the CDR3: TGCGCCAGCAGCCGTCTTGGGGCGGTGCCCACAGATACGCAGTATTTT. Its translation: CASSRLGAVPTDTQYF.

This chain links TRBV19 with TRBJ1-4; D is uncertain. V lost 6 bases and J lost 3, with 11 bases in between. From germline, CDR1 is LNHDA and CDR2 SQIVND (reference sequence). CDR3 length: 14 residues. The CDR3 spells CASRRTYPNEKLFF. CDR3 coding DNA: TGTGCCAGTAGACGGACGTATCCTAATGAAAAACTGTTTTTT.

This clone was picked up a small number of times. The chain joins TRBV5-6 to TRBJ2-5; D is uncertain. This CDR3 region has 15 residues. CDR1 is SGHDT and CDR2 is YYEEEE in the germline V gene. Between the trimmed V and J ends, which lost 0 bases and 2 bases, there was a span of 11 bases. CDR3 DNA: TGTGCCAGCAGCTTGGCTTGGCAGTTACAAGAGACCCAGTACTTC. Its protein is CASSLAWQLQETQYF. The entire variable domain, with the rest obtained from reference TRBV5-6 and TRBJ2-5, is as follows: DAGVTQSPTHLIKTRGQQVTLRCSPKSGHDTVSWYQQALGQGPQFIFQYYEEEERQRGNFPDRFSGHQFPNYSSELNVNALLLGDSALYLCASSLAWQLQETQYFGPGTRLLVL.

This rearrangement joins TRBV2 to TRBJ2-1; TRBD2 agrees at 12 bases. The CDR3 spans 14 residues. The ends lost 7 bases at V and 6 bases at J; junction bases unmatched: 4. The V gene's germline CDR1 is SNHLY and CDR2 FYNNEI. CDR3 nucleotide sequence: TGTGCCAGCATTGGACTAGCGGGGCGCAATGAGCAGTTCTTC. Amino acid sequence: CASIGLAGRNEQFF.

The gene calls are TRBV20-1 and TRBJ2-7, with D perhaps matching TRBD1 (5 bases). CDR1 and CDR2 (germline): DFQATT, SNEGSKA (reference sequence). The V and J ends lost 7 bases and 7 bases respectively, with 11 bases between them. The length of the CDR3 is 10 residues. CDR3 loop: CSVGRTEQYF. CDR3 sequence (DNA): TGCAGTGTTGGACGGACAGAGCAGTACTTC.

The rearrangement uses TRBV29-1 and TRBJ1-1, with D uncertain. The CDR3 covers 12 residues. Germline loops: CDR1 SQVTM, CDR2 ANQGSEA. Deletions cut 0 bases from V and 12 bases from J, with 14 bases between. The CDR3 DNA reads TGCAGCGTTGAAGAAACGGGAGCCGGTCCTTTCTTT. This encodes CSVEETGAGPFF.

The V and J genes are TRBV4-2 and TRBJ1-1, with D tentatively TRBD1 (6 bases). Germline CDR1 reads LGHNA; CDR2 reads YNFKEQ. The CDR3 runs to 14 residues. Trimming removed 0 bases at V and 4 bases at J, with 9 bases between. This CDR3 is CASSQEGAGTEAFF. CDR3 bases: TGTGCCAGCAGCCAAGAGGGGGCCGGCACTGAAGCTTTCTTT.

This sequence joins TRBV29-1 and TRBJ2-1; tentatively, D is TRBD1 or TRBD2 (6 bases each). CDR1 is SQVTM and CDR2 is ANQGSEA in the germline V gene. The CDR3 is 13 residues long. V gave up 3 bases and J gave up 7 bases, with 13 bases separating them. In nucleotides, the CDR3 is TGCAGCGTTGATATGGGGGGCTTGAATGAGCAGTTCTTC. It encodes CSVDMGGLNEQFF.

This clone turned up a few times. V gene TRBV4-1 combines with J gene TRBJ1-1, with a possible D match to TRBD1 (5 bases). In germline, CDR1 is MGHRA, CDR2 YSYEKL. V was trimmed by 2 bases and J by 0 bases, leaving 10 bases between them. There are 15 residues in the CDR3. The CDR3 sequence is CASSQQGPVNTEAFF. The CDR3 nucleotides read TGCGCCAGCAGCCAACAGGGACCGGTGAACACTGAAGCTTTCTTT.

This chain uses TRBV29-1 with TRBJ1-1; D possibly corresponds to TRBD1 (5 bases). Trimming pared 4 bases from V and 3 bases from J, leaving 15 bases between. The CDR3 length is 14 residues. The germline CDR1 and CDR2 sequences are SQVTM and ANQGSEA. CDR3 sequence: CSVAGSGGDTEAFF. The CDR3 nucleotides read TGCAGCGTTGCTGGGTCGGGAGGGGACACTGAAGCTTTCTTT.

The V gene is TRBV7-2, the J gene TRBJ1-2; D is uncertain. The CDR3 sequence is 11 residues long. Deletions cut 5 bases from V and 6 bases from J, with 7 bases between. CDR1 SGHTA and CDR2 FQGNSA come from the germline V gene. The CDR3 sequence is CASSAGDGYTF. For the CDR3, the DNA is TGTGCCAGCAGCGCTGGGGATGGCTACACCTTC.

There are a few counts of this clone. The rearrangement uses TRBV7-2 and TRBJ1-5, with D possibly TRBD1 on 6 matching bases. The CDR3 is 15 residues long. Germline CDR1 reads SGHTA; CDR2 reads FQGNSA. V lost 3 bases and J lost 2, with 11 bases in between. The CDR3 here is CASSFFGGGNQPQHF. The CDR3 DNA reads TGTGCCAGCAGCTTTTTCGGGGGCGGCAATCAGCCCCAGCATTTT.

This clone was picked up a small number of times. The chain is built from TRBV7-2 and TRBJ1-4; 8 nucleotides align to TRBD1. This CDR3 has 18 amino acids. The germline gives CDR1 SGHTA, CDR2 FQGNSA. J gave up 4 bases and V 5 bases, and 15 bases lay outside the gene matches. CDR3 region: CASSRQWAGGADNEKLFF. The CDR3 DNA sequence: TGTGCCAGCAGCCGGCAATGGGCAGGGGGCGCTGATAATGAAAAACTGTTTTTT.

V and J are TRBV29-1 and TRBJ1-1; 8 nucleotides agree with TRBD1. Germline V lookup: CDR1 SQVTM, CDR2 ANQGSEA. Trimming removed 7 bases from V and 4 bases from J; junction bases left unmatched: 8. This CDR3 comprises 13 residues. The CDR3 DNA reads TGCAGCGCCCGACAGGGGCCGGGCACTGAAGCTTTCTTT. Its protein is CSARQGPGTEAFF.

This clone appeared a single time. The chain uses TRBV9 and TRBJ1-2; 9 bases align to TRBD1. Germline V lookup: CDR1 SGDLS, CDR2 YYNGEE. After removal of 5 bases from V and 8 bases from J, the junction contained 4 bases not matched to a gene. The CDR3 length is 12 residues. The CDR3 bases are TGTGCCAGCAGGAGGGACAGGGAAGGCTACACCTTC. Amino acid sequence: CASRRDREGYTF.

The rearrangement joins TRBV18 to TRBJ2-5; 10 bases are a match to TRBD2. The CDR3 extends over 15 amino acids. With V trimmed by 2 bases and J by 3 bases, 3 bases remained unmatched. The germline gives CDR1 KGHSH, CDR2 LQKENI. The CDR3 coding sequence is TGTGCCAGCTCACCAAGGCTAGCGGGGGAAGAGACCCAGTACTTC. Translated, it gives CASSPRLAGEETQYF.

This chain uses TRBV5-1 with TRBJ1-1; D possibly corresponds to TRBD1 (5 bases). Trimming took 2 bases from V and 5 from J, leaving 13 bases between them. Germline V gene sequence: CDR1 SGHRS, CDR2 YFSETQ. The CDR3 covers 14 residues. The CDR3 protein is CASSFSPGKTEAFF. The CDR3 nucleotides read TGCGCCAGCAGCTTTTCGCCAGGGAAAACTGAAGCTTTCTTT.

This chain joins TRBV6-1 and TRBJ2-7; possibly TRBD2 for D (6 bases). Germline V gene lookup returns CDR1 MNHNS and CDR2 SASEGT. Trimming left V 6 bases short and J 2 bases short, with 17 bases between. This CDR3 spans 15 amino acids. This CDR3 is CASREIESGAYEQYF. The DNA for the CDR3 is TGTGCCAGCAGGGAGATCGAGTCGGGGGCCTACGAGCAGTACTTC.

The CDR3: CASSSLGRGETQYF. The CDR3 DNA reads as TGTGCCAGCAGCTCCCTGGGGCGCGGTGAGACCCAGTACTTC. This chain joins TRBV11-2 and TRBJ2-5; TRBD1 might be the D (5 bases). The V gene lost 4 bases and the J gene lost 5 bases, with 14 bases spanning the gap. Germline assignment: CDR1 SGHAT and CDR2 FQNNGV. This CDR3 region has 14 residues.

The chain links TRBV15 to TRBJ2-5; 9 bases match TRBD1. Germline V CDR1 and CDR2: LNHNV, YYDKDF (reference sequence). This CDR3 has 15 amino acids. V gave up 5 bases and J gave up 5 bases; unmatched junction bases: 9. The CDR3: CATSQITGGRETQYF. CDR3 DNA: TGTGCCACCAGCCAAATAACAGGGGGCAGGGAGACCCAGTACTTC.

V and J are TRBV4-3 and TRBJ2-3, with D maybe TRBD2 (5 bases). CDR1 LGHNA and CDR2 YSLEER come from the germline V gene. The V and J ends lost 0 bases and 0 bases respectively, with 13 bases between them. This CDR3 spans 17 amino acids. The chain's CDR3 is CASSQDRPRGSTDTQYF. The CDR3 DNA reads TGCGCCAGCAGCCAAGATCGGCCTCGAGGGAGCACAGATACGCAGTATTTT.

The chain joins TRBV29-1 to TRBJ1-1, with TRBD1 identical over 7 bases. The length of the CDR3 is 13 residues. Germline V gene data show CDR1 as SQVTM and CDR2 as ANQGSEA. The V and J ends lost 5 bases and 1 base, in that order; junction bases with no gene match: 4. The DNA for the CDR3 is TGCAGCGTTTTGAGGGGGCCGAACACTGAAGCTTTCTTT. This gives the protein CSVLRGPNTEAFF.

The J gene is TRBJ1-1, the V gene TRBV6-5, with 8 bases lining up with TRBD1. Germline assignment: CDR1 MNHEY and CDR2 SVGAGI. The CDR3 contains 14 residues. The trim removed 4 bases at V and 5 bases at J, leaving 6 bases unmatched. In DNA, the CDR3 is TGTGCCAGCAGTTCAGGGGGCGCAAGGACTGAAGCTTTCTTT. Translated, it gives CASSSGGARTEAFF.

The chain is built from TRBV7-2 and TRBJ2-3; 14 bases match TRBD2. CDR1 SGHTA and CDR2 FQGNSA come from the germline V gene. The CDR3 is 16 residues long. J lost 8 bases, V lost 3 bases, and 7 bases had no gene match. The CDR3: CASSLDGTSGGRTQYF. The CDR3, as DNA: TGTGCCAGCAGCTTGGACGGGACTAGCGGGGGTCGTACGCAGTATTTT.

This clone was detected many times. The chain links TRBV2 to TRBJ2-2; 9 bases align to TRBD1. The germline V gene has CDR1 SNHLY and CDR2 FYNNEI. Trimming took 6 bases from V and 5 from J; bases not matched to a gene: 10. CDR3 length: 16 amino acids. CDR3 amino acids: CASSPGQGAATGELFF. The CDR3 DNA is TGTGCCAGCAGCCCGGGACAGGGAGCGGCTACCGGGGAGCTGTTTTTT.

This chain's CDR3 is CAWAGTAGGEQYF. The CDR3 DNA reads as TGTGCCTGGGCCGGGACGGCCGGGGGGGAGCAGTACTTC. The chain is built from TRBV30 and TRBJ2-7, with TRBD2 identical over 7 bases. With V trimmed by 5 bases and J by 7 bases, 11 bases remained unmatched. Germline V gene lookup returns CDR1 GTSNPN and CDR2 SVGIG (reference sequence). The CDR3 has 13 amino acids.

In regard to this clone: Other DNA sequences in this sample translate to the same CDR3. This chain joins TRBV29-1 and TRBJ1-4; D might be TRBD1 (5 bases). The CDR3 totals 12 residues. The germline V and J ends were trimmed by 1 base and 8 bases, with 8 bases remaining between them. Germline CDR1 SQVTM, CDR2 ANQGSEA. CDR3 sequence (DNA): TGCAGCGTTGAAGGAGGGGACGAAAAACTGTTTTTT. Protein product: CSVEGGDEKLFF. Using reference TRBV29-1 and TRBJ1-4 for the parts outside the CDR3, the full variable domain is SAVISQKPSRDICQRGTSLTIQCQVDSQVTMMFWYRQQPGQSLTLIATANQGSEATYESGFVIDKFPISRPNLTFSTLTVSNMSPEDSSIYLCSVEGGDEKLFFGSGTQLSVL.

V and J are TRBV29-1 and TRBJ1-1; the match to TRBD1 covers 8 bases. The V segment lost 5 bases and the J segment 3 bases; nucleotides outside the gene matches: 5. The CDR3 covers 13 residues. The V gene's germline CDR1 is SQVTM and CDR2 ANQGSEA. For the CDR3, the DNA is TGCAGCGTTCGGACAGGGCAGTACACTGAAGCTTTCTTT. It encodes CSVRTGQYTEAFF.